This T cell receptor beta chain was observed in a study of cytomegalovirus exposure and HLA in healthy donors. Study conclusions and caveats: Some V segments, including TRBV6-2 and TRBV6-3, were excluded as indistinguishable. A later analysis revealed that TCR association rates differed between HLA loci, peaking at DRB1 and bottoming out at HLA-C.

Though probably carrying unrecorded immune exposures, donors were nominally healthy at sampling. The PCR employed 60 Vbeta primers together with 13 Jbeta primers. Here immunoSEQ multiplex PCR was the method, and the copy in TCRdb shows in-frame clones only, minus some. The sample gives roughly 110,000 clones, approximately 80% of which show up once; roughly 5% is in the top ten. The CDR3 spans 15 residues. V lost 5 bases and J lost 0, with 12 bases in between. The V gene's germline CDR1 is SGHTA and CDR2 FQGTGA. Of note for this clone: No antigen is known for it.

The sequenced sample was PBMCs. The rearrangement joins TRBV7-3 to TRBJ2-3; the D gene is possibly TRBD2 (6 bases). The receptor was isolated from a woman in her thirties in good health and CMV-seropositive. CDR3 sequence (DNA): TGTGCCAGCAGCCTCGGACTACCTAGCACAGATACGCAGTATTTT. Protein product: CASSLGLPSTDTQYF. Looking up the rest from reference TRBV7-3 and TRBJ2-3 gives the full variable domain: GAGVSQTPSNKVTEKGKYVELRCDPISGHTALYWYRQSLGQGPEFLIYFQGTGAADDSGLPNDRFFAVRPEGSVSTLKIQRTERGDSAVYLCASSLGLPSTDTQYFGPGTRLTVL.